This T cell receptor beta chain stems from a study of T cells in Graves' hyperthyroidism and ophthalmopathy (dated by TCRdb to about 2019). Regarding the complete study: Peripheral blood was sampled at the time of initial diagnosis, prior to any treatment. To identify distinguishing TCR V-J signatures, a discovery cohort of 90 to 100 patients was used, comprising 40 to 45 with Graves' ophthalmopathy and some 57 with stable Graves' hyperthyroidism. An independent validation cohort of some 18 hyperthyroidism patients and about 15 patients who later progressed to ophthalmopathy tested prospective prediction of ophthalmopathy. The approximately 90 discovery patients were randomly split 7:3 into training and test sets. Thyroid tissue and blood T-cell repertoires from about six Graves' hyperthyroidism patients were also compared in the study. After blood sampling, hyperthyroidism patients were treated with methimazole at a starting dose of 30 mg daily, and ophthalmopathy patients were treated with high-dose intravenous methylprednisolone. The paper reports TCR Vbeta CDR3 sequencing of 135 peripheral blood samples: under 45 ophthalmopathy, fewer than 80 hyperthyroidism and around 17 progressor patients.

Stable Graves' hyperthyroidism was defined as no progression to ophthalmopathy during 18 months of follow-up. The hyperthyroidism patients were between 18 and 65 years old and newly diagnosed, with a disease duration of less than 2 months. Any patient with an uncontrolled infection, another autoimmune disease, pregnancy or lactation was excluded. Diagnoses were established on the basis of clinical symptoms, serum thyroxine and TRAb, thyroid ultrasound, and orbital computed tomography. PBMCs were isolated from 8 to 10 ml of fresh peripheral blood by Ficoll-Paque density gradient centrifugation. Trizol reagent was used to extract total RNA, and RNA quality was then checked on an Agilent 2100 Bioanalyzer. What the authors observed across the whole study: In validation, the model predicted progression to ophthalmopathy with about 71% sensitivity and about 73% specificity, a median of roughly seven months before onset. No statistical method was used to fix the sample size in advance, and group allocation was not hidden from the investigators. Most expanded thyroid clonotypes (frequency above 0.001) were also detected in blood, suggesting blood repertoires may reflect thyroid immune responses. Ophthalmopathy was separated from stable hyperthyroidism by a 13 V-J signature model, with about 86% sensitivity and 81% to 82% specificity obtained in cross-validation and 80%/75% obtained in testing.

The TCR beta CDR3 regions were amplified from RNA transcripts. For the first round of RT-PCR on the TCR CDR3, the HTBI primer set was used together with the Qiagen OneStep RT-PCR kit. The libraries were constructed in a second round of multiplex PCR and then size-selected and purified. Paired-end sequencing of the libraries was performed with 100 bp reads on an Illumina HiSeq2000. The paper's data handling went like this. SOAPnuke was used to process the raw data, throwing out any read that contained adapters or uncalled bases, had a mean Phred below 15, or lacked an exact constant-primer or identifier match. COPE v1.2.5 was used to merge the high-quality paired reads, and each unique nucleotide sequence was defined as a clonotype. Clonotypes were aligned to IMGT TRBV, TRBD and TRBJ reference segments using MiTCR v1.1. Analysis was restricted to V-J combinations with a frequency above 0.0001, which covered about 99% of repertoires. A TCS score was defined as the ratio between F50 (clonal expansion) and ExV (chaos), using BLOSUM62-based TCRdist between CDR3 peptides within each V-J. Welch's t-statistics and random forest reduced just over 500 V-J features to around 14, which were used in a naive Bayes classifier (R e1071). Using fastp trimming at Q25 and MiXCR clonotype assembly, TCRdb reanalyzed the public sequencing data and kept in-frame beta chains. Every entry covers one CDR3 protein and lists the most common genes and DNA from its rows. TCRdb's processing, not the authors', yielded these V and J calls. Present in this sample are a few hundred thousand distinct CDR3 sequences, less than 25% of which were seen just once. The ten largest clones take up 26% of the sample.

Germline trimming amounts to 7 bases on V and 4 bases on J, with 13 as the count of junction bases outside the gene matches. CDR1 and CDR2, per the germline V gene, are SGHAT and FQNNGV. From its cysteine to its phenylalanine, the CDR3 spans 15 amino acids. Just CDR3 DNA is preserved here, 45 bases in frame from base 1. Comments on this clonotype: Its antigen is still unknown. No per-base quality is available; no much larger clone lies one base away.

In this chain, TRBV11-2 is recombined with TRBJ2-7; TRBD1 fits 7 bases in the junction. This sequence was found in a man aged 18 to 30 with Graves' hyperthyroidism. Sequencing used blood. The CDR3 loop reads CASTPRARGQYEQYF. The nucleotide sequence is TGTGCCAGCACTCCGCGAGCAAGGGGGCAGTACGAGCAGTACTTC.